This T cell receptor beta chain was found in a study of blood T cells in healthy people across ages. Whole-study results and caveats: It was not possible, with unsorted PBMCs, to conclusively compare naive and antigen-experienced cells.

Points on this clonotype: As yet, its antigen is unknown.

The CDR3 has 15 residues. The germline V gene has CDR1 SGHRS and CDR2 YFSETQ. V dropped 4 bases and J dropped 5 bases, with 18 bases sitting between them. Through a sample-barcoded 5' primer and a J-beta primer mix, a second PCR was run for roughly 6 to 12 cycles. Each cDNA molecule carried a tag from a template-switch adaptor that contained 12 random nucleotides. TCRdb called the 5' RACE reads again in MiXCR, with one record for every CDR3 protein. This sample yields about 640,000 distinct CDR3 sequences, of which about 53% are seen a single time; roughly 34% belongs to the top ten. The TCR was taken from a man between 60 and 75 years old in good health. This rearrangement joins TRBV5-1 to TRBJ2-5, with D maybe TRBD2 (6 bases). Specimen: blood. The CDR3 nucleotides are TGCGCCAGCAGCACCTCGGGGTCGGGGAGGGAGACCCAGTACTTC. This encodes CASSTSGSGRETQYF.